A single sample gave rise to the 24 T cell receptor beta chains below, sequenced in a study of OX40 agonist ivuxolimab in advanced cancers. The protocol was immunoSEQ multiplex PCR, while the TCRdb copy is restricted to in-frame clones and leaves out a portion. The table lists about 100,000 clones, around 90% of them singletons. Source: CD4+ or CD8+ T cells sorted from blood, taken in a trial of the OX40 agonist ivuxolimab. Receptor source: an adult with an advanced solid tumor such as melanoma, head and neck, liver or kidney cancer.

The rearrangement joins TRBV2 to TRBJ2-1, with D perhaps matching TRBD2 (5 bases). Trimming left V 7 bases short and J 0 bases short, with 13 bases between. The CDR3 is made up of 15 amino acids. Per the germline V gene, CDR1 is SNHLY and CDR2 is FYNNEI. CDR3 protein: CASNSDRSSYNEQFF. DNA of the CDR3: TGTGCCAGCAATAGCGACCGAAGCTCCTACAATGAGCAGTTCTTC. Variable domain in full (rest from reference TRBV2 and TRBJ2-1): EPEVTQTPSHQVTQMGQEVILRCVPISNHLYFYWYRQILGQKVEFLVSFYNNEISEKSEIFDDQFSVERPDGSNFTLKIRSTKLEDSAMYFCASNSDRSSYNEQFFGPGTRLTVL.

This chain uses TRBV20-1 with TRBJ1-1; D call uncertain. Trimming cost V 7 bases and J 8 bases, with 14 bases left between them. Germline CDR1 is DFQATT and CDR2 is SNEGSKA (reference sequence). The CDR3 is made up of 11 amino acids. This CDR3 reads CSVERSGEAFF. CDR3 nucleotide sequence: TGCAGTGTCGAGAGGAGTGGAGAAGCTTTCTTT.

The genes are TRBV18 and TRBJ2-4; D is tentatively TRBD1 or TRBD2 (5 bases each). With 4 bases removed from V and 8 bases from J, the gap between germline ends came to 18 bases. Looked up from germline, CDR1 is KGHSH and CDR2 is LQKENI. This CDR3 has 15 amino acids. CDR3 sequence (DNA): TGTGCCAGCTCACTAAGACTCGTTAGGGGAGACATTCAGTACTTC. Protein sequence: CASSLRLVRGDIQYF.

This clone was counted between two and nine times. The chain carries TRBV7-8 and TRBJ1-2; the D gene is possibly TRBD1 (5 bases). The V gene's germline CDR1 is SGHVS and CDR2 FQNEAQ. The V gene lost 3 bases and the J gene lost 7 bases, with 15 bases spanning the gap. This CDR3 region has 14 residues. In DNA, the CDR3 is TGTGCCAGCAGCTTCGGTGGGCAGGGAGGTGGCTACACCTTC. This encodes CASSFGGQGGGYTF.

Turning to this clone: Other nucleotide sequences from this sample produce the same CDR3. The chain is built from TRBV5-1 and TRBJ2-1, with 7 positions matching TRBD1. Germline CDR1 and CDR2: SGHRS and YFSETQ. V shed 0 bases and J 7 bases; nucleotides not matched to a gene: 1. CDR3 length: 13 amino acids. The CDR3 loop reads CASSLARGNEQFF. Here the CDR3 DNA reads TGCGCCAGCAGCTTGGCCAGGGGGAATGAGCAGTTCTTC.

The rearrangement joins TRBV10-3 to TRBJ1-5, with 9 nucleotides matching TRBD1. Germline trimming cut 5 bases from V and 3 bases from J; bases unmatched to any gene: 14. Germline values: CDR1 ENHRY, CDR2 SYGVKD. The CDR3 is made up of 18 amino acids. CDR3 sequence: CAISPSMGTGSHNQPQHF. The DNA of the CDR3 is TGTGCCATCAGTCCTTCGATGGGGACAGGGAGCCACAATCAGCCCCAGCATTTT.

This clone was observed once. The chain carries TRBV4-3 and TRBJ2-5; D is possibly TRBD1 or TRBD2 (5 bases each). Germline V gives CDR1 LGHNA, CDR2 YSLEER. The CDR3 covers 16 residues. The germline V and J ends were trimmed by 10 bases and 4 bases, with 25 bases remaining between them. The CDR3 bases are TGCGCCAATGATAGGACAAAGAGGGCGCCAGGAGAGACCCAGTACTTC. Protein: CANDRTKRAPGETQYF.

The gene calls are TRBV5-1 and TRBJ1-1; D perhaps matches TRBD1 (5 bases). The CDR3 has 14 amino acids. V was cut by 4 bases and J by 1 base, with 11 bases left in between. Germline V lookup: CDR1 SGHRS, CDR2 YFSETQ. This CDR3 reads CASSPGPSNTEAFF. In DNA form, the CDR3 reads TGCGCCAGCAGCCCGGGACCTTCGAACACTGAAGCTTTCTTT.

V usage is TRBV5-8 and J usage is TRBJ2-3, with no clear D. Germline CDR1 is SGHTS and CDR2 is YDEGEE. The V gene lost 0 bases and the J gene lost 0 bases, with 8 bases spanning the gap. The CDR3 is made up of 15 amino acids. CDR3 nucleotide sequence: TGTGCCAGCAGCTTGGCAGTAACTAGCACAGATACGCAGTATTTT. Amino acids: CASSLAVTSTDTQYF.

The sample holds one count of this clone. The chain uses TRBV18 and TRBJ2-2; unclear D gene. The V end was cut by 4 bases, the J end by 8 bases, with 14 bases between. CDR3 length equals 14 residues. Germline values: CDR1 KGHSH, CDR2 LQKENI. CDR3 sequence (DNA): TGTGCCAGCTCACAGACTTATGACCTTGGGGAGCTGTTTTTT. Protein: CASSQTYDLGELFF.

The gene calls are TRBV29-1 and TRBJ2-7; TRBD2 might be the D (5 bases). V was clipped by 5 bases and J by 0 bases, with 11 bases between them. The CDR3 runs 13 residues. CDR1 and CDR2 from the germline V gene are SQVTM and ANQGSEA. The CDR3 bases are TGCAGCGTTAGGCCAGGAGGCTCCTACGAGCAGTACTTC. Its translation is CSVRPGGSYEQYF.

CDR3 DNA: TGTGCCAGTCAAACCCGGGACAGCTACACAGATACGCAGTATTTT. This gives the protein CASQTRDSYTDTQYF. This chain uses TRBV5-8 with TRBJ2-3, with 7 bases fitting TRBD1. The CDR3 has 15 residues. The junction had 11 bases not matched to a gene; V was cut back by 8 bases and J by 2 bases. The germline V gene has CDR1 SGHTS and CDR2 YDEGEE.

The rearrangement joins TRBV28 to TRBJ2-4; the match to TRBD1 covers 7 bases. CDR3 length equals 14 residues. Germline loops: CDR1 MDHEN, CDR2 SYDVKM. J lost 6 bases, V lost 6 bases, and 8 bases had no gene match. The CDR3 coding sequence is TGTGCCAGCAGCCTCAGGGGGTCGGGAAACATTCAGTACTTC. Its translation: CASSLRGSGNIQYF.

This clone was observed once. This chain connects TRBV9 to TRBJ2-1, with D uncertain. Germline V gene data show CDR1 as SGDLS and CDR2 as YYNGEE. This CDR3 region has 15 residues. Trimming cost V 1 base and J 0 bases, with 8 bases left between them. The CDR3 sequence: CASSVSVSSYNEQFF. CDR3 in DNA: TGTGCCAGCAGCGTAAGTGTAAGCTCCTACAATGAGCAGTTCTTC.

V is TRBV6-5 and J is TRBJ1-1; TRBD1 aligns across 10 bases. Germline V gives CDR1 MNHEY, CDR2 SVGAGI. Trimming at V came to 0 bases and at J to 3 bases, leaving 1 base not matched to a gene. This CDR3 is built from 15 residues. Here the CDR3 reads CASSYSGQGYTEAFF. CDR3 nucleotides: TGTGCCAGCAGTTACTCGGGACAGGGGTACACTGAAGCTTTCTTT.

This clone came up once. V gene TRBV28 combines with J gene TRBJ2-3, with 7 nucleotides matching TRBD1. Per the germline V gene, CDR1 is MDHEN and CDR2 is SYDVKM. CDR3 length equals 16 residues. Trimming cost V 5 bases and J 7 bases; bases outside gene matches: 15. The DNA for the CDR3 is TGTGCCAGCAGTACCCCCCTATGGCTCAGGGGGTATACGCAGTATTTT. It specifies CASSTPLWLRGYTQYF.

The CDR3 protein is CASSHDSVRYGYTF. CDR3 DNA: TGTGCCAGCTCCCACGACAGCGTACGATATGGCTACACCTTC. The chain links TRBV18 to TRBJ1-2; possible D gene TRBD1, 5 bases. Germline CDR1 and CDR2: KGHSH and LQKENI. CDR3 size: 14 residues. Between the trimmed V and J ends, which lost 6 bases and 5 bases, there was a span of 16 bases.

This chain links TRBV5-1 with TRBJ2-5, with 12 bases that match TRBD2. The length of the CDR3 is 17 residues. V lost 2 bases, J lost 4 bases, and 9 bases stayed unmatched. Germline V gene lookup returns CDR1 SGHRS and CDR2 YFSETQ. The CDR3 loop reads CASSFRPGLAGVETQYF. CDR3 nucleotide sequence: TGCGCCAGCAGCTTCCGTCCGGGACTAGCGGGTGTAGAGACCCAGTACTTC.

This clone was recorded only once. The junction does not match germline at one end; this may be a read error. The J gene is TRBJ1-4, the V gene TRBV19, with TRBD1 as a possible D gene (5 bases). Germline V gene data show CDR1 as LNHDA and CDR2 as SQIVND (reference sequence). The CDR3 loop spans 14 amino acids. This CDR3 reads CASSVDRAGEKLFF. DNA for the CDR3: TGTGCCAGTAGTGTAGACAGAGCCGGCGAAAAACTGTTTTTT.

As for this clone: One end of the junction does not line up with germline, which may come from a read error. The rearrangement links TRBV11-2 to TRBJ1-3, with a possible D match to TRBD1 (5 bases). Germline V gene sequence: CDR1 SGHAT, CDR2 FQNNGV. This CDR3 is built from 18 residues. The CDR3 is CASSLEPGRFISGNTIYF. CDR3 coding DNA: TGTGCCAGCAGCCTAGAACCGGGACGTTTCATCTCTGGAAACACCATATATTTT.

This clone was recorded only once. The V and J genes are TRBV2 and TRBJ2-7; TRBD2 aligns across 12 bases. The CDR3 length is 15 residues. V gave up 6 bases and J gave up 1 base; unmatched junction bases: 4. The germline V gene encodes CDR1 SNHLY and CDR2 FYNNEI. The CDR3 nucleotides read TGTGCCAGCAGGGCCACTAGCGGGGGGTCCTACGAGCAGTACTTC. Translation gives CASRATSGGSYEQYF.

The rearrangement uses TRBV4-3 and TRBJ2-5; 13 bases line up with TRBD2. CDR3 size: 17 residues. V was pared by 4 bases and J by 1 base, with 6 bases of the junction left unmatched. Germline V CDR1 and CDR2: LGHNA, YSLEER. The CDR3 DNA follows: TGCGCCAGCAGCCCGCGGACTAGCGGGAGAGTCCAAGAGACCCAGTACTTC. Protein: CASSPRTSGRVQETQYF.

This clone was counted once. The V call is TRBV7-6, the J call TRBJ2-2; possibly TRBD1 for D (6 bases). Trimming took off 5 bases at V and 7 bases at J, with 17 bases between the two ends. Per the germline V gene, CDR1 is SGHVS and CDR2 is FNYEAQ. This CDR3 spans 15 amino acids. The CDR3 coding sequence is TGTGCCAGCAGCGGATACAGGGAAAGGGTCGGGGAGCTGTTTTTT. It translates to CASSGYRERVGELFF.

The rearrangement uses TRBV6-1 and TRBJ2-7; D may be TRBD1 or TRBD2 (5 bases each). Deletions cut 7 bases from V and 6 bases from J, with 13 bases between. The CDR3 is 12 residues long. From germline, CDR1 is MNHNS and CDR2 SASEGT. In nucleotides, the CDR3 is TGTGCCAGCATTGGGACCTCGTCCGAGCAGTACTTC. This encodes CASIGTSSEQYF.